This TCR beta chain was sequenced in a study of beta chain features in type 1 diabetes. Study-wide context: Cells sorted and examined across all samples totaled 107,917,701.

Isolation of CD4+ naive, central memory, regulatory and stem cell-like memory cells was achieved by sorting via CD45RO/CCR7/CD25/CD127/CD95/CD27. Populations isolated by sorting all had purity greater than 98%. The isolated RNA, all of it, was reverse transcribed, so expressed TCRB transcripts were what got sequenced. TCRdb's table, derived via immunoSEQ multiplex PCR, lists solely in-frame clones and lacks some. The repertoire consists of about 160,000 clones, with 63% occurring once and the leading ten covering approximately 0.09%. A word on this clone: Its antigen remains unidentified.

The CDR3 covers 13 residues. V lost 1 base, J lost 7 bases, and 5 bases lay in between. The germline V gene encodes CDR1 MGHDK and CDR2 SYGVNS. The study, taken as a whole, reports: When Type 1 diabetes patients were examined, their TCRB CDR3s proved moderately but significantly shorter in all four CD4+ subsets.

Source material: naive CD4+ T cells from blood. The sequence was obtained from a man aged 25-45 years with type 1 diabetes. The chain combines TRBV25-1 with TRBJ1-6; D is undetermined. CDR3 residues: CASSEFSNSPLHF. The CDR3 DNA sequence: TGTGCCAGCAGTGAATTCTCGAATTCACCCCTCCACTTT.